The rows below give T cell receptor beta chains drawn from one sample of a study of T-cell memory formation after mild COVID-19. TCRdb used MiXCR to reprocess the 5' RACE reads, holding one entry per CDR3 protein. In the table there are 450,000 or so distinct CDR3 sequences, 20% of which are singletons. The sequenced material came from PBMCs or a T cell subset sorted from them (not recorded which). The source of these receptors is an adult woman who had mild COVID-19 (a few samples of this study predate the infection). Cell type and time point are not known. Both conserved end residues are trimmed from each CDR3. D genes are given only for firm matches.

v_gene	d_gene	j_gene	CDR3aa
TRBV19	NA	TRBJ2-1	ASSISSSAGNEQF
TRBV6-5	TRBD2	TRBJ2-3	ASSYSGTSGRAQGTQY
TRBV19	NA	TRBJ1-6	ASSATGSTNSPLH
TRBV6-2/TRBV6-3	NA	TRBJ2-4	ASSYSLFLARNIQY
TRBV24-1	TRBD1	TRBJ2-3	ATSERCDRVVTDTQY
TRBV6-5	TRBD1	TRBJ1-5	ASSPTYRDRQH
TRBV4-1	NA	TRBJ2-1	ASSPGGAAHDNEQF
TRBV12-3/TRBV12-4	NA	TRBJ2-7	ASKGVTYEQY
TRBV12-3/TRBV12-4	NA	TRBJ1-1	ASSLYPGEAF
TRBV7-2	NA	TRBJ1-2	ASSLTDGDNYGYT